The text below deals with one T cell receptor beta chain. Healthy bone marrow donors made up the donor group. This sample was included in a study of cytomegalovirus exposure and HLA in healthy donors. A multiplex PCR was run with 60 Vbeta primers and 13 Jbeta primers. TCRdb's table, derived via immunoSEQ multiplex PCR, lists solely in-frame clones and lacks some. The sample has approximately 300,000 clones; about 80% are singletons. The TCR originated in a girl between 2 and 10 years old in good health and CMV-seronegative. Sequenced material: PBMCs.

The DNA of the CDR3 is TGTGCCAGTAGTATTGCCCCGACTAGCGGGAGAACAGATACGCAGTATTTT. Its translation: CASSIAPTSGRTDTQYF. The gene calls are TRBV19 and TRBJ2-3; TRBD2 matches at 12 bases. The CDR3 is made up of 17 amino acids. CDR1 LNHDA and CDR2 SQIVND come from the germline V gene (reference sequence). Losses at the gene ends were 3 bases for V and 3 bases for J; bases not matched to a gene: 7.